The 17 T cell receptor beta chains below all came from one sample that was sequenced in a study of blood T cell repertoires in COVID-19. Profiled with immunoSEQ multiplex PCR; TCRdb holds only in-frame clones, not every one. Of 200,000 or so clones in the sample, about nine tenths were seen once. The specimen was peripheral blood. These receptor sequences come from a man between 65 and 79 years old with active or convalescent COVID-19.

V gene TRBV5-1 combines with J gene TRBJ2-7; D might be TRBD1 (6 bases). The germline CDR1 and CDR2 sequences are SGHRS and YFSETQ. Trimming shortened V by 3 bases and J by 1 base, and 11 bases separated the two germline ends. The CDR3 spans 14 residues. The CDR3 DNA follows: TGCGCCAGCAGCTACCGGGACATTTCCTACGAGCAGTACTTC. It codes for CASSYRDISYEQYF. Full variable domain (remainder filled in from reference TRBV5-1 and TRBJ2-7): KAGVTQTPRYLIKTRGQQVTLSCSPISGHRSVSWYQQTPGQGLQFLFEYFSETQRNKGNFPGRFSGRQFSNSRSEMNVSTLELGDSALYLCASSYRDISYEQYFGPGTRLTVT.

J is TRBJ1-2 and V is TRBV30; D call uncertain. Germline V gene lookup returns CDR1 GTSNPN and CDR2 SVGIG (reference sequence). V shed 6 bases and J shed 8 bases, with 13 bases lying between them. The CDR3 has 11 amino acids. The CDR3 DNA is TGTGCCTGCGTGATGAGGCTGGGCTACACCTTC. Translation: CACVMRLGYTF.

CDR3 sequence reads: CASSRLPGTSGASTDTQYF. CDR3 in DNA: TGTGCCAGCAGTCGGTTGCCGGGGACTAGCGGGGCTAGCACAGATACGCAGTATTTT. The V gene is TRBV6-4, the J gene TRBJ2-3, with 13 positions matching TRBD2. Germline-derived CDR1 and CDR2 are MRHNA and SNTAGT. The CDR3 consists of 19 residues. The V and J ends lost 5 bases and 0 bases, in that order; junction bases with no gene match: 11.

The genes are TRBV7-2 and TRBJ2-3; the match to TRBD2 covers 15 bases. CDR3 length: 18 residues. Germline values: CDR1 SGHTA, CDR2 FQGNSA. V shed 5 bases, J shed 7 bases, and the junction held 13 bases outside the gene matches. The CDR3 protein is CASSRTSGGALRANTQYF. The CDR3 DNA follows: TGTGCCAGCAGCCGGACTAGCGGGGGGGCCCTACGCGCCAATACGCAGTATTTT.

The chain couples TRBV30 to TRBJ2-5; tentatively, D is TRBD2 (5 bases). The CDR3 runs 14 residues. Trimming removed 7 bases from V and 1 base from J, with 16 bases in between. Germline V gene sequence: CDR1 GTSNPN, CDR2 SVGIG (reference sequence). The CDR3 DNA reads TGTGCCTCACAATCGTCCGGGATCCAAGAGACCCAGTACTTC. Translated, it gives CASQSSGIQETQYF.

The chain carries TRBV3-1 (or the pseudogene TRBV3-2) and TRBJ2-3; D might be TRBD2 (5 bases). V lost 2 bases and J 6 bases, leaving 15 bases between the germline ends. CDR3 length equals 15 residues. In germline, CDR1 is LGHDT, CDR2 YNNKEL (reference sequence). The CDR3 spells CASSQLRTGTDTQYF. The DNA for the CDR3 is TGTGCCAGCAGCCAACTTCGGACGGGAACTGATACGCAGTATTTT.

This sequence joins TRBV21-1 and TRBJ1-6; the table's D call, TRBD1, was not checked against the DNA. TRBV21-1 is a pseudogene segment. This CDR3 is 13 amino acids long. The CDR3, as DNA: TGTGCCAGCAGCAGTCAGGAAAATTCACCCCTCCACTTT. This encodes CASSSQENSPLHF.

The chain is built from TRBV7-9 and TRBJ2-3, with 13 positions matching TRBD2. After removal of 4 bases from V and 4 bases from J, the junction contained 8 bases not matched to a gene. Germline V lookup: CDR1 SEHNR, CDR2 FQNEAQ (reference sequence). The CDR3 sequence is 17 residues long. The CDR3 DNA follows: TGTGCCAGCAGCTCCCGACTAGCGGGAGGTAGAGCAGATACGCAGTATTTT. It is translated as CASSSRLAGGRADTQYF. The whole variable domain, remainder taken from reference TRBV7-9 and TRBJ2-3, is DTGVSQNPRHKITKRGQNVTFRCDPISEHNRLYWYRQTLGQGPEFLTYFQNEAQLEKSRLLSDRFSAERPKGSFSTLEIQRTEQGDSAMYLCASSSRLAGGRADTQYFGPGTRLTVL.

The rearrangement links TRBV20-1 to TRBJ1-5, with D maybe TRBD1 (5 bases). CDR1 and CDR2 from the germline V gene are DFQATT and SNEGSKA (reference sequence). With 3 bases removed from V and 2 bases from J, the gap between germline ends came to 17 bases. The CDR3 loop spans 16 amino acids. This chain's CDR3 is CSASYLRVVGNQPQHF. DNA for the CDR3: TGCAGTGCTAGTTATCTCAGGGTGGTTGGCAATCAGCCCCAGCATTTT.

The chain uses TRBV11-2 and TRBJ2-5; TRBD2 aligns across 7 bases. CDR3 length: 16 residues. The V gene's germline CDR1 is SGHAT and CDR2 FQNNGV. After removal of 2 bases from V and 5 bases from J, the junction contained 11 bases not matched to a gene. The CDR3 here is CASSLNIPSGVETQYF. CDR3 nucleotides: TGTGCCAGCAGCTTAAATATTCCCAGCGGGGTCGAGACCCAGTACTTC.

The genes are TRBV28 and TRBJ1-1; D is unresolved. This CDR3 has 15 amino acids. The germline V gene encodes CDR1 MDHEN and CDR2 SYDVKM. Trimming left V 2 bases short and J 1 base short, with 11 bases between. The CDR3 spells CASSLNRGRNTEAFF. The CDR3 nucleotides read TGTGCCAGCAGTTTAAACCGGGGTAGGAACACTGAAGCTTTCTTT.

V and J are TRBV25-1 and TRBJ1-2; D is unresolved. Per the germline V gene, CDR1 is MGHDK and CDR2 is SYGVNS. V was shortened by 3 bases and J by 5 bases, with 10 bases between the two germline ends. The CDR3 sequence is 13 residues long. In nucleotides, the CDR3 is TGTGCCAGCAGTGACGGGAATTATTATGGCTACACCTTC. Encoded protein: CASSDGNYYGYTF.

J is TRBJ2-2 and V is TRBV11-2, with 11 nucleotides matching TRBD1. The V gene end was trimmed by 4 bases and the J gene end by 5 bases; junction bases not matched to a gene: 6. Germline V CDR1 and CDR2: SGHAT, FQNNGV. CDR3 size: 16 residues. CDR3 bases: TGTGCCAGCAGCTCAATCCGGGACAGGGGGACCGGGGAGCTGTTTTTT. It codes for CASSSIRDRGTGELFF.

This chain's CDR3 is CASRLQGAGTGELFF. DNA for the CDR3: TGTGCCAGCAGACTACAGGGGGCGGGCACCGGGGAGCTGTTTTTT. The genes are TRBV2 and TRBJ2-2, with TRBD1 identical over 9 bases. Germline V gene data show CDR1 as SNHLY and CDR2 as FYNNEI. CDR3 length: 15 residues. After removal of 6 bases from V and 4 bases from J, the junction contained 6 bases not matched to a gene.

The V gene is TRBV6-6, the J gene TRBJ2-4; no clear D gene. V was trimmed by 1 base and J by 3 bases, leaving 10 bases between them. CDR1 and CDR2 (germline): MNHNY, SVGAGI (reference sequence). CDR3 length: 15 amino acids. This CDR3 is CASSYFTADKNIQYF. The DNA for the CDR3 is TGTGCCAGCAGTTACTTTACAGCTGACAAAAACATTCAGTACTTC.

This rearrangement joins TRBV7-9 to TRBJ1-2; D possibly corresponds to TRBD1 (6 bases). The CDR3 loop spans 14 amino acids. Trimming removed 1 base at V and 5 bases at J, with 11 bases between. Germline CDR1 is SEHNR and CDR2 is FQNEAQ (reference sequence). The CDR3 coding sequence is TGTGCCAGCAGCTTAGGACAGGTTGGGTATGGCTACACCTTC. Amino acids: CASSLGQVGYGYTF.

V usage is TRBV12-3 or TRBV12-4 and J usage is TRBJ1-2; 7 nucleotides align to TRBD1. This CDR3 contains 13 residues. Trimming cost V 5 bases and J 8 bases; bases outside gene matches: 8. DNA of the CDR3: TGTGCCAGCAGTCTAGGACAGGCTCTCGGCTACACCTTC. It is translated as CASSLGQALGYTF.